This T cell receptor beta chain emerged from a study of blood T cell repertoires in COVID-19. Study as a whole: Researchers got acute and convalescent COVID-19 samples from the United States, Italy and Spain. Sources were T cells, B-cell-depleted T cells, or PBMCs; the material itself was cDNA or gDNA.

Per the original methods: Estimation of nucleated cell counts relied on the amplification of reference gene primers. The repertoire was sequenced with immunoSEQ multiplex PCR; TCRdb's copy has only in-frame clones and lacks some. V and J calls plus clone size are reproduced from that table; the DNA served to infer D and trimming. The sample lists over 150,000 clones; more than 75% were seen once. The CDR3 extends over 15 amino acids. The germline V gene has CDR1 SNHLY and CDR2 FYNNEI. J gave up 4 bases and V 8 bases, and 9 bases lay outside the gene matches. The chain has TRBV2 and TRBJ2-3, with 10 bases identical to TRBD1. This TCR derives from a man aged 35-49 years with active or convalescent COVID-19. The sequenced material came from peripheral blood. The CDR3: CASRFRTGGPDTQYF. CDR3 DNA: TGTGCCAGCCGGTTCAGGACAGGGGGGCCAGATACGCAGTATTTT. Variable domain in full (rest from reference TRBV2 and TRBJ2-3): EPEVTQTPSHQVTQMGQEVILRCVPISNHLYFYWYRQILGQKVEFLVSFYNNEISEKSEIFDDQFSVERPDGSNFTLKIRSTKLEDSAMYFCASRFRTGGPDTQYFGPGTRLTVL.